This T cell receptor (beta chain) was observed in a study of early T cells in non-severe SARS-CoV-2 infection. This CDR3 contains 17 residues. Germline values: CDR1 SGHNT, CDR2 YYREEE (reference sequence). The V gene end was trimmed by 1 base and the J gene end by 2 bases; junction bases not matched to a gene: 7. As part of library construction, unique molecular identifiers were attached to individual cDNA molecules. From the 5' RACE reads, TCRdb called clonotypes with MiXCR, one entry per CDR3 protein. The data contain 40,000 or so distinct CDR3 sequences, roughly 5.4% of them singletons. This clonotype was observed many times.

The sequence was collected from an adult who was a healthcare worker with PCR-confirmed SARS-CoV-2 infection or an uninfected control (not recorded which). The source material was whole blood, sampled at baseline. The V and J genes are TRBV5-4 and TRBJ2-1, with 9 bases identical to TRBD2. CDR3 sequence reads: CASSLFYAGGPYNEQFF. The CDR3 DNA reads as TGTGCCAGCAGCTTGTTCTATGCGGGAGGGCCCTACAATGAGCAGTTCTTC.